This T cell receptor beta chain was found in a study of blood T cell repertoires in COVID-19. Background on the study: Donors in the United States, Italy and Spain gave samples during acute or convalescent COVID-19. Nucleic acid was either cDNA or gDNA, and it came from T cells, B-cell-depleted T cells, or PBMCs.

Original processing notes: Amplification of reference gene primers was used by the study to estimate nucleated cell counts. This table comes from immunoSEQ multiplex PCR, and its TCRdb copy is limited to in-frame clones, with some not included. D and trimming were read from the DNA, whereas the V and J calls and clone size are those reported in that table. The sample gives approximately 180,000 clones, over 75% of which show up once; over 9.5% is in the top ten. V lost 6 bases and J lost 13; bases outside the gene matches: 12. The CDR3 is 13 residues long. In germline, CDR1 is MNHNY, CDR2 SVGAGI (reference sequence).

V usage is TRBV6-6 and J usage is TRBJ2-1; 7 bases are shared with TRBD1. The receptor's source is a human donor with active or convalescent COVID-19. The donor label of this sample is uncertain. The sequenced sample was peripheral blood. Here the CDR3 reads CASSSRQGLAQFF. As DNA, the CDR3 is TGTGCCAGCAGCTCGCGACAGGGTTTAGCCCAGTTCTTC.